Each of the 9 T cell receptor beta chains below was sequenced from the same sample in a study of CD8+ T cells in alopecia areata. The study sorted pooled cutaneous lymph node cells by CD4, CD8alpha, NKG2D, NKG2ACE and other markers. Extracted RNA was reverse transcribed into cDNA, the sequencing template. Produced via immunoSEQ multiplex PCR; TCRdb's table is partial and in-frame only. The repertoire has approximately 300,000 clones, none seen only once; the ten largest take about 1.2%. Source material: CD4+ T cells sorted from a lymph node. Source of these receptors: a C3H/HeJ mouse with alopecia areata. The MHC haplotype of this mouse line is H2-k.

Regarding this clone: Gene names are mouse gene names. The missing CDR3 end, 4 residues past where the read stops, is filled in from the germline J gene. The rearrangement joins TRBV13-1 to TRBJ2-3; 8 positions agree with TRBD2. Germline loops: CDR1 NSHNY, CDR2 SYGAGN. The V segment lost 0 bases and the J segment 4 bases; nucleotides outside the gene matches: 7. This CDR3 region has 16 residues. CDR3 DNA (partial): TGTGCCAGCAGTGATGCAAAAGGGGGGGCGTCAGAA. As protein: CASSDAKGGASE. The complete CDR3 reads CASSDAKGGASETLYF.

On this clone: These gene names are mouse names. From the germline J gene comes the end of the CDR3, since the read stops 4 residues before it. The genes are TRBV13-2 and TRBJ2-5; weak D call: TRBD2 (6 bases). CDR1 is NNHNN and CDR2 is SYGAGS in the germline V gene (reference sequence). Deletions cut 0 bases from V and 0 bases from J, with 11 bases between. The CDR3 consists of 16 residues. CDR3 in amino acids: CASGDAWGINQDTQYF. CDR3 bases read: TGTGCCAGCGGTGATGCATGGGGGATTAACCAAGAC.

Concerning this clone: Genes here carry mouse names. The CDR3 goes on 4 residues after the read ends, and that part is filled in from the germline J gene. The genes are TRBV31 and TRBJ2-5; TRBD2 agrees at 12 bases. Germline CDR1 and CDR2: GKSSPN and SITVG. The CDR3 spans 16 residues. J gave up 2 bases and V 1 base, and 4 bases lay outside the gene matches. The covered CDR3 bases are TGTGCCTGGAGTCCCGGGACTGGGGGGCTCCAAGAC. Residues: CAWSPGTGGLQD. The full CDR3 sequence reads CAWSPGTGGLQDTQYF.

Notes on this clone: Any gene name here is a mouse gene name. The read stops 4 residues short of the end of the CDR3; the missing end is completed from the germline J gene. V gene TRBV13-3 combines with J gene TRBJ2-5; TRBD1 is a possible D gene (6 bases). Trimming stripped 5 bases from V and 0 bases from J, with 16 bases between. CDR1 and CDR2 from the germline V gene are NNHDY and SYVADS. The CDR3 contains 16 residues. The CDR3 loop reads CASSAGTNLNQDTQYF. The CDR3 DNA, read in part, is TGTGCCAGCAGCGCCGGGACAAACCTTAACCAAGAC.

A note on this clone: Mouse gene names and germline throughout. Other DNA sequences in this specimen translate into the identical CDR3. CDR3 DNA (partial): TGTGCCAGCAGTATAGTGGGGTCTAGTGCAGAA. It encodes CASSIVGSSAE. The complete CDR3 sequence is CASSIVGSSAETLYF. This chain connects TRBV19 to TRBJ2-3; D is possibly TRBD2 (5 bases). The CDR3 goes on 4 residues after the read ends, and that part is filled in from the germline J gene. Germline CDR1 is FNHDT and CDR2 is SITEND (reference sequence). This CDR3 has 15 amino acids. V lost 0 bases and J lost 0, with 8 bases in between.

This clone was found a few times. Gene names are the mouse ones. The CDR3 end falls 4 residues outside the read, so it is completed with the germline J gene. V and J are TRBV13-1 and TRBJ1-2; 8 bases align to TRBD1. CDR3 length: 14 amino acids. Germline CDR1 reads NSHNY; CDR2 reads SYGAGN. The trim removed 3 bases at V and 3 bases at J, leaving 4 bases unmatched. CDR3 sequence reads: CASSGQGAHSDYTF. The DNA read from the CDR3 is TGTGCCAGCAGTGGGCAGGGGGCGCACTCC.

This clone was seen a handful of times. Here the gene names and germline are mouse. The read terminates 3 residues before the CDR3 end, so the remaining end is supplied by the germline J gene. This rearrangement joins TRBV13-1 to TRBJ1-6, with 12 bases lining up with TRBD1. TRBJ1-6 is an ORF, with its function uncertain. CDR3 length equals 17 residues. CDR1 is NSHNY, CDR2 SYGAGN, per germline. V trimming: 1 base; J trimming: 3 bases; junction bases outside the gene matches: 2. Incomplete CDR3 DNA: TGTGCCAGCAGTGATAGGGACAGGGGGCTCTATAATTCGCCC. As protein: CASSDRDRGLYNSP. From start to end, the CDR3 is CASSDRDRGLYNSPLYF.

Only a few counts were recorded for this clone. Gene names are the mouse ones. The read halts 4 residues ahead of the CDR3 end, with the missing end drawn from the germline J gene. The chain has TRBV3 and TRBJ2-5; 9 bases fit TRBD1. From germline, CDR1 is SNHLY and CDR2 FYNGKV (reference sequence). The CDR3 length is 15 residues. The CDR3 bases that were read are TGTGCCAGCAGCTTAGGCACAGGGACAGGGGAC. Translating gives CASSLGTGTGD. The full CDR3 is CASSLGTGTGDTQYF.

About this clone: Gene names and germline refer to mouse. With the read ending 4 residues before the CDR3 end, the germline J gene is used to fill in that end. The sample has other DNA sequences that encode this CDR3 too. The chain carries TRBV13-1 and TRBJ2-7; D perhaps matches TRBD1 (6 bases). Trimming left V 2 bases short and J 0 bases short, with 9 bases between. The CDR3 contains 14 residues. Germline V gene data show CDR1 as NSHNY and CDR2 as SYGAGN. Incomplete CDR3 DNA: TGTGCCAGCAGTGACACAGGGAGCTCCTAT. Its translation is CASSDTGSSY. The full CDR3 protein is CASSDTGSSYEQYF.